The 23 T cell receptor beta chains reported below all come from one sample, sequenced in a study of radiotherapy plus CTLA-4 blockade in lung cancer. The assay was immunoSEQ multiplex PCR, and TCRdb's table has in-frame clones only and misses some. The table includes about 50,000 clones, roughly 85% detected once. Sequencing used peripheral blood, obtained from a patient treated with radiotherapy plus ipilimumab. All receptors come from a human donor with non-small cell lung cancer whose response to radiotherapy plus ipilimumab could not be evaluated.

The rearrangement joins TRBV27 to TRBJ2-7; TRBD1 aligns across 8 bases. Germline-derived CDR1 and CDR2 are MNHEY and SMNVEV (reference sequence). This CDR3 contains 15 residues. Trimming took 9 bases from V and 4 from J; bases not matched to a gene: 14. The chain's CDR3 is CARTPGQGTIYEQYF. CDR3 DNA: TGTGCCAGAACTCCCGGACAGGGTACAATTTACGAGCAGTACTTC.

The chain links TRBV6-5 to TRBJ1-1; 7 bases line up with TRBD1. The germline V gene encodes CDR1 MNHEY and CDR2 SVGAGI. The CDR3 has 14 residues. V lost 6 bases to trimming and J lost 3 bases; unmatched junction nucleotides: 7. CDR3 region: CASSPTTGDTEAFF. The CDR3 DNA sequence: TGTGCCAGCAGCCCGACAACAGGGGACACTGAAGCTTTCTTT.

This chain uses TRBV6-1 with TRBJ2-1; a weak D match, TRBD2 (6 bases). Trimming pared 4 bases from V and 5 bases from J, leaving 18 bases between. This CDR3 is 16 amino acids long. Germline V gene lookup returns CDR1 MNHNS and CDR2 SASEGT. The CDR3: CASSGVSGPSNNEQFF. CDR3 coding DNA: TGTGCCAGCAGTGGGGTTAGCGGCCCGAGCAACAATGAGCAGTTCTTC.

V gene TRBV6-5 combines with J gene TRBJ2-3, with D perhaps matching TRBD2 (6 bases). The germline CDR1 and CDR2 sequences are MNHEY and SVGAGI. V was trimmed by 5 bases and J by 2 bases, leaving 14 bases between them. The CDR3 is 15 amino acids. The CDR3 spells CASSPFSGYTDTQYF. In DNA, the CDR3 is TGTGCCAGCAGTCCTTTTAGCGGCTACACAGATACGCAGTATTTT.

This chain connects TRBV28 to TRBJ1-6; TRBD1 might be the D (5 bases). The CDR3 contains 12 residues. Trimming removed 3 bases from V and 9 bases from J, with 6 bases in between. Germline V gene sequence: CDR1 MDHEN, CDR2 SYDVKM. The CDR3 DNA follows: TGTGCCAGCAGTTTCACAGGTTCACCCCTCCACTTT. Translation: CASSFTGSPLHF. Drawing the rest from reference TRBV28 and TRBJ1-6, the complete variable domain is DVKVTQSSRYLVKRTGEKVFLECVQDMDHENMFWYRQDPGLGLRLIYFSYDVKMKEKGDIPEGYSVSREKKERFSLILESASTNQTSMYLCASSFTGSPLHFGNGTRLTVT.

The rearrangement uses TRBV28 and TRBJ1-5; D gene unclear. Germline CDR1 is MDHEN and CDR2 is SYDVKM. The CDR3 consists of 15 residues. The V end was cut by 5 bases, the J end by 11 bases, with 22 bases between. The CDR3 spells CASSPLGGGTGAQHF. The CDR3 DNA reads TGTGCCAGCAGTCCCCTTGGAGGCGGCACCGGGGCCCAGCATTTT.

The chain links TRBV2 to TRBJ2-3, with 9 bases matching TRBD1. CDR3 length: 16 amino acids. With 2 bases clipped from V and 5 bases from J, the junction kept 8 bases outside the gene matches. Germline CDR1 SNHLY, CDR2 FYNNEI. The CDR3 region has the DNA TGTGCCAGCAGTGAACTTCTATGGGACAGGGAAGATACGCAGTATTTT. Translating gives CASSELLWDREDTQYF.

J is TRBJ2-1 and V is TRBV19; 7 positions agree with TRBD2. Unmatched junction bases numbered 5, after V lost 2 bases and J lost 7 bases. CDR3 size: 14 residues. CDR1 is LNHDA, CDR2 SQIVND, per germline (reference sequence). Here the CDR3 DNA reads TGTGCCAGTAGTATACCCGGGAGGACAAATGAGCAGTTCTTC. Amino acids: CASSIPGRTNEQFF.

The gene calls are TRBV19 and TRBJ1-4; D is perhaps TRBD1 (5 bases). In germline, CDR1 is LNHDA, CDR2 SQIVND (reference sequence). V lost 6 bases to trimming and J lost 1 base, with 15 bases between them. The CDR3 spans 16 residues. The CDR3 nucleotides read TGTGCCAGTAGGCGTAGGGGTACTGTAACTAATGAAAAACTGTTTTTT. This sequence encodes CASRRRGTVTNEKLFF.

The rearrangement joins TRBV28 to TRBJ1-1; D gene uncertain. The CDR3 is 13 amino acids. V dropped 2 bases and J dropped 9 bases, with 13 bases sitting between them. The V gene's germline CDR1 is MDHEN and CDR2 SYDVKM. DNA for the CDR3: TGTGCCAGCAGTTTAGGCTATGAGACTAAAGCTTTCTTT. Amino acid sequence: CASSLGYETKAFF.

CDR3 bases: TGTGCCAGCAGCGGGGGGAACAGGGTCGGTGGCTACACCTTC. Amino acid sequence: CASSGGNRVGGYTF. The chain links TRBV9 to TRBJ1-2, with D maybe TRBD1 (6 bases). Germline V gives CDR1 SGDLS, CDR2 YYNGEE. The CDR3 length is 14 residues. Trimming took off 3 bases at V and 7 bases at J, with 16 bases between the two ends.

The CDR3 protein is CASSLFQGASYEQYF. The CDR3 coding sequence is TGTGCCAGCAGTTTATTCCAGGGGGCTTCCTACGAGCAGTACTTC. V gene TRBV28 combines with J gene TRBJ2-7; 8 bases are shared with TRBD1. The germline CDR1 and CDR2 sequences are MDHEN and SYDVKM. V shed 1 base and J 1 base; nucleotides not matched to a gene: 3. The CDR3 is 15 amino acids.

CDR3 sequence (DNA): TGTGCCAGCAGCGCGGGACAGGGACTCTACGAGCAGTACTTC. It encodes CASSAGQGLYEQYF. This sequence joins TRBV7-2 and TRBJ2-7, with 9 bases that match TRBD1. V lost 5 bases and J lost 3; bases outside the gene matches: 5. The CDR3 spans 14 residues. Looked up from germline, CDR1 is SGHTA and CDR2 is FQGNSA.

J is TRBJ2-1 and V is TRBV7-9; 10 positions agree with TRBD2. From germline, CDR1 is SEHNR and CDR2 FQNEAQ (reference sequence). The CDR3 runs 17 residues. With V trimmed by 5 bases and J by 4 bases, 11 bases remained unmatched. Here the CDR3 reads CASSQGGTSALYNEQFF. CDR3 nucleotides: TGTGCCAGCAGCCAAGGGGGGACTAGCGCCTTATACAATGAGCAGTTCTTC. The full variable domain, with the rest looked up from reference TRBV7-9 and TRBJ2-1, is DTGVSQNPRHKITKRGQNVTFRCDPISEHNRLYWYRQTLGQGPEFLTYFQNEAQLEKSRLLSDRFSAERPKGSFSTLEIQRTEQGDSAMYLCASSQGGTSALYNEQFFGPGTRLTVL.

The genes are TRBV19 and TRBJ2-1; the match to TRBD2 covers 10 bases. This CDR3 is 15 amino acids long. CDR1 is LNHDA, CDR2 SQIVND, per germline (reference sequence). V gave up 6 bases and J gave up 7 bases; unmatched junction bases: 9. Here the CDR3 reads CASRTSSGSTNEQFF. In nucleotides, the CDR3 is TGTGCCAGTAGGACGTCTAGCGGGAGTACTAATGAGCAGTTCTTC.

This chain links TRBV29-1 with TRBJ1-2; TRBD1 is a possible D gene (6 bases). The V and J ends lost 0 bases and 8 bases respectively, with 13 bases between them. The CDR3 covers 13 residues. CDR1 is SQVTM and CDR2 is ANQGSEA in the germline V gene. The CDR3 here is CSVEESRGYGYTF. The DNA for the CDR3 is TGCAGCGTTGAAGAAAGTAGGGGGTACGGCTACACCTTC.

The V and J genes are TRBV11-3 and TRBJ2-1, with 10 bases lining up with TRBD2. V lost 0 bases to trimming and J lost 0 bases; unmatched junction nucleotides: 8. Per germline, CDR1 SGHNT and CDR2 YENEEA. CDR3 length: 19 residues. The CDR3, as DNA: TGTGCCAGCAGCTTAGAACCCCTACTAGCGGGGCTCTCCTACAATGAGCAGTTCTTC. Its translation: CASSLEPLLAGLSYNEQFF.

V and J are TRBV10-3 and TRBJ2-2; 8 positions match TRBD1. This CDR3 spans 14 amino acids. Germline assignment: CDR1 ENHRY and CDR2 SYGVKD. The V segment lost 8 bases and the J segment 2 bases; nucleotides outside the gene matches: 4. The CDR3 nucleotides are TGTGCCATCCGAACAGGGGGTAACACCGGGGAGCTGTTTTTT. Protein sequence: CAIRTGGNTGELFF.

Turning to this clone: The CDR3 ends on some other residue instead of the conserved phenylalanine or tryptophan, so this is likely a read error. The chain uses TRBV6-1 and TRBJ2-7, with TRBD2 matching 8 bases. The CDR3 spans 17 residues. Germline values: CDR1 MNHNS, CDR2 SASEGT. V dropped 4 bases and J dropped 3; count of bases not matched to a gene: 14. CDR3 DNA sequence: TGTGCCAGCAGTGCTCAGACAGGTTTCCGGGGGGGCTACGAGCAGTACCTC. Its translation: CASSAQTGFRGGYEQYL.

The V call is TRBV27, the J call TRBJ2-7; D may be TRBD1 (6 bases). Trimming left V 6 bases short and J 4 bases short, with 10 bases between. Germline CDR1 and CDR2: MNHEY and SMNVEV (reference sequence). The CDR3 covers 12 residues. In nucleotides, the CDR3 is TGTGCCAGCAGGGCAGGGGTGTACGAGCAGTACTTC. Residues: CASRAGVYEQYF.

This rearrangement joins TRBV19 to TRBJ1-5; D possibly corresponds to TRBD1 (5 bases). CDR3 size: 14 residues. Germline CDR1 is LNHDA and CDR2 is SQIVND (reference sequence). Between the trimmed V and J ends, which lost 6 bases and 1 base, there was a span of 10 bases. This chain's CDR3 is CASSLGGSNQPQHF. The CDR3 nucleotides read TGTGCCAGTAGCCTCGGGGGGAGCAATCAGCCCCAGCATTTT.

The V call is TRBV27, the J call TRBJ2-6; D perhaps matches TRBD2 (5 bases). This CDR3 is 19 amino acids long. Germline V lookup: CDR1 MNHEY, CDR2 SMNVEV (reference sequence). Deletions cut 1 base from V and 0 bases from J, with 16 bases between. The CDR3 DNA follows: TGTGCCAGCAGTTTATTTACGGGATCGTTGAGCTCTGGGGCCAACGTCCTGACTTTC. It encodes CASSLFTGSLSSGANVLTF.

The chain carries TRBV6-5 and TRBJ1-2, with TRBD1 identical over 7 bases. The V gene end was trimmed by 0 bases and the J gene end by 4 bases; junction bases not matched to a gene: 8. The CDR3 covers 16 residues. Germline CDR1 reads MNHEY; CDR2 reads SVGAGI. CDR3 sequence: CASSYSYTGQVYGYTF. In DNA form, the CDR3 reads TGTGCCAGCAGTTACTCATATACAGGACAGGTCTATGGCTACACCTTC.